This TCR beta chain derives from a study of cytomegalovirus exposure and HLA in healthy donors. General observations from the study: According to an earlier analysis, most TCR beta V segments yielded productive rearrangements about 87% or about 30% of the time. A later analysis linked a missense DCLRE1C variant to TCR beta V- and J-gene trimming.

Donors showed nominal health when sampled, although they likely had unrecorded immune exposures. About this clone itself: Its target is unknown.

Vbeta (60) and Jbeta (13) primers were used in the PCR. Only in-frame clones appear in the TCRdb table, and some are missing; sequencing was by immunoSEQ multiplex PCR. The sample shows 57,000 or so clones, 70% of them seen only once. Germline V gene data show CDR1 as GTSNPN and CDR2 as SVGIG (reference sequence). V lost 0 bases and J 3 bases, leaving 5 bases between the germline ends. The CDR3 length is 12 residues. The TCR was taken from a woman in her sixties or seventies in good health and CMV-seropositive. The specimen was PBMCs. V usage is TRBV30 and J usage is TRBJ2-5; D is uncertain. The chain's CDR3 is CAWSVLKETQYF. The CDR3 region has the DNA TGTGCCTGGAGTGTTTTAAAAGAGACCCAGTACTTC. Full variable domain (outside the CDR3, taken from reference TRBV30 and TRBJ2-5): SQTIHQWPATLVQPVGSPLSLECTVEGTSNPNLYWYRQAAGRGLQLLFYSVGIGQISSEVPQNLSASRPQDRQFILSSKKLLLSDSGFYLCAWSVLKETQYFGPGTRLLVL.